Listed below are T cell receptor beta chains from one sample, sequenced in a study of T cells after yellow fever vaccination. TCRdb re-derived calls from the 5' RACE reads in MiXCR, one entry per CDR3 protein. The sample yields approximately 300,000 distinct CDR3 sequences, around 7% seen once. The input for sequencing was PBMCs, taken approximately 47 days after the first yellow fever vaccination. The receptors were gathered from a man in his late teens or twenties who received the YFV17D yellow fever vaccine. Both conserved end residues are part of each CDR3. The D gene is left open where the match is weak. Only part of the rows carry a size: once, few, many, or a class if the clone is expanded.

size,J,V,D,CDR3,DNA
few,TRBJ2-3,TRBV10-3,TRBD2,CAISETLAGTDTQYF,TGTGCCATCAGTGAGACTTTAGCGGGTACAGATACGCAGTATTTT
few,TRBJ2-3,TRBV5-1,TRBD2,CASSSLAGSSTDTQYF,TGCGCCAGCAGCTCTCTAGCGGGTTCTAGCACAGATACGCAGTATTTT
few,TRBJ1-2,TRBV6-6,TRBD1,CASKGDRYYGYTF,TGTGCCAGCAAGGGGGACAGATACTATGGCTACACCTTC
few,TRBJ2-5,TRBV7-2,.,CASSPPPQETQYF,TGTGCCAGCAGCCCACCCCCTCAAGAGACCCAGTACTTC
few,TRBJ2-3,TRBV19,.,CASSPRIGDTQYF,TGTGCCAGTAGTCCCCGAATCGGGGATACGCAGTATTTT
.,TRBJ2-5,TRBV4-3,TRBD2,CASSQGWGGETQYF,TGCGCCAGCAGCCAAGGATGGGGGGGAGAGACCCAGTACTTC
few,TRBJ2-3,TRBV24-1,TRBD2,CATSDTLAGGPDTQYF,TGTGCCACCAGTGACACACTAGCGGGGGGGCCAGATACGCAGTATTTT
.,TRBJ2-1,TRBV5-1,.,CASSLVPPNNEQFF,TGCGCCAGCAGCTTGGTTCCGCCGAACAATGAGCAGTTCTTC
.,TRBJ2-3,TRBV3-1,.,CASSQRNSGGLSTDTQYF,TGTGCCAGCAGCCAGAGAAATTCAGGGGGGTTGAGCACAGATACGCAGTATTTT
many,TRBJ2-7,TRBV4-2,.,CASSQDVAGWGYEQYF,TGTGCCAGCAGCCAAGATGTGGCGGGGTGGGGCTACGAGCAGTACTTC
.,TRBJ1-5,TRBV6-5,.,CASSYGTHRGNQPQHF,TGTGCCAGCAGTTACGGGACTCACAGGGGCAATCAGCCCCAGCATTTT
.,TRBJ2-5,TRBV19,.,CASSAPRQGSPETQYF,TGTGCCAGTAGTGCCCCGCGGCAGGGGTCCCCAGAGACCCAGTACTTC
few,TRBJ2-1,TRBV20-1,TRBD2,CSASQRGVSNEQFF,TGCAGTGCTAGCCAGCGGGGGGTTTCCAATGAGCAGTTCTTC
.,TRBJ2-5,TRBV7-2,.,CASSFGTPGTQYF,TGTGCCAGCAGCTTTGGGACCCCAGGGACCCAGTACTTC
.,TRBJ1-5,TRBV5-1,.,CASSPLGIGNQPQHF,TGCGCCAGCAGCCCCCTTGGTATCGGCAATCAGCCCCAGCATTTT
few,TRBJ1-2,TRBV7-9,.,CASSLLSDPVNYGYTF,TGTGCCAGCAGCTTACTTTCGGACCCGGTTAACTATGGCTACACCTTC
few,TRBJ2-5,TRBV5-1,.,CASSTGQPMETQYF,TGCGCCAGCAGCACCGGACAACCCATGGAGACCCAGTACTTC
few,TRBJ2-1,TRBV20-1,.,CSALPFRGDNEQFF,TGCAGTGCTCTCCCGTTCCGCGGCGACAATGAGCAGTTCTTC
many,TRBJ1-1,TRBV10-3,TRBD1,CAISEPGQGGTEAFF,TGTGCCATCAGTGAGCCGGGACAGGGGGGCACTGAAGCTTTCTTT